The clone carrying this T cell receptor (beta chain) was detected ten times or more. Its matching antigen is unknown. This sample stems from a study of spatial heterogeneity in lung cancer. Time point given: sample taken at primary tumor resection. TCRdb ran MiXCR on the 5' RACE reads and lists one entry per CDR3 protein. This table has approximately 5,000 distinct CDR3 sequences, approximately 8.4% appearing once. Study conclusions and caveats: Counts of expanded intratumoral alpha and beta TCRs tracked tumor mutation counts.

CDR1 and CDR2 from the germline V gene are MDHEN and SYDVKM. This CDR3 is built from 16 residues. V trimming: 3 bases; J trimming: 4 bases; junction bases outside the gene matches: 6. The clonotype comes from a female donor with early-stage non-small cell lung cancer. The J gene is TRBJ2-5, the V gene TRBV28, with 12 positions matching TRBD2. The sample consisted of lung tumor tissue, taken at surgery. The DNA for the CDR3 is TGTGCCAGCAGTTTGAGTGGGGGACTAGCGGGAGAGACCCAGTACTTC. Its protein product is CASSLSGGLAGETQYF.